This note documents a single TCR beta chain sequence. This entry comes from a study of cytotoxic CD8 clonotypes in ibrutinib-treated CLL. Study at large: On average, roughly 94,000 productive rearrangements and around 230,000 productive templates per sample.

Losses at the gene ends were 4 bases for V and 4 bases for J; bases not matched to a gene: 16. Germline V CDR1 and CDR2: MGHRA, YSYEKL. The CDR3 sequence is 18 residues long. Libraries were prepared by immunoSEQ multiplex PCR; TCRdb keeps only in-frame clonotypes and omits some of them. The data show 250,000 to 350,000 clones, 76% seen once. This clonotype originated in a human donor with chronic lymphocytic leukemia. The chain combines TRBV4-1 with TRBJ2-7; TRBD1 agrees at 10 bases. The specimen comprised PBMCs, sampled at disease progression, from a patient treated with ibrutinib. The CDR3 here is CASSLYQDRGDPFYEQYF. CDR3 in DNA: TGCGCCAGCAGCCTTTACCAGGACAGGGGGGACCCTTTTTACGAGCAGTACTTC.